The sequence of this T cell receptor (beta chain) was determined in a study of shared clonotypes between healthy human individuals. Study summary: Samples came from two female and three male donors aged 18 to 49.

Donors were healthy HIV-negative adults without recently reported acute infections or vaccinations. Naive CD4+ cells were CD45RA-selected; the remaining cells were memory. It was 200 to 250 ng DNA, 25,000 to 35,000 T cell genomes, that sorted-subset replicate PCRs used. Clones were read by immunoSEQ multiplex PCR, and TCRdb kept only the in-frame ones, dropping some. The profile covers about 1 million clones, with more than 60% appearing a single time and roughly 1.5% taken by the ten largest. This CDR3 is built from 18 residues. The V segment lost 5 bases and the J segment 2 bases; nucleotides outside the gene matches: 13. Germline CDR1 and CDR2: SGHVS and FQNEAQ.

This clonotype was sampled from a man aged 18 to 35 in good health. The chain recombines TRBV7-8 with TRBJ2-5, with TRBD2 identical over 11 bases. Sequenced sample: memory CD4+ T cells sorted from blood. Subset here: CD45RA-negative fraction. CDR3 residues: CASSTRLAGISGQETQYF. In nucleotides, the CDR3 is TGTGCCAGCAGCACTAGACTAGCGGGGATATCGGGGCAAGAGACCCAGTACTTC.